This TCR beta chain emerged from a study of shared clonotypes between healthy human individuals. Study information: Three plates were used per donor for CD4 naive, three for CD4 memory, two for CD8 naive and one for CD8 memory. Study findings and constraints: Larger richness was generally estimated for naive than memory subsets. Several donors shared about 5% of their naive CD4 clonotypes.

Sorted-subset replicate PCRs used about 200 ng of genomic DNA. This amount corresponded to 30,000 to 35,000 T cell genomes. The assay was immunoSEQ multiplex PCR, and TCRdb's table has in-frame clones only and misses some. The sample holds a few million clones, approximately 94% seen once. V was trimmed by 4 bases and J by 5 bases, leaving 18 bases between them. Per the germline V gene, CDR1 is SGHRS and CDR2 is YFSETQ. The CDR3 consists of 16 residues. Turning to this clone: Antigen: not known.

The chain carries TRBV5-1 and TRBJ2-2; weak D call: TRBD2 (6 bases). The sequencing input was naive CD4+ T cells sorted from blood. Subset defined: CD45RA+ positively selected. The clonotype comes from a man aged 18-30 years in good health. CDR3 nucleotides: TGCGCCAGCAGCCCCGGTATTTCGGGAGAGACCGGGGAGCTGTTTTTT. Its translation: CASSPGISGETGELFF.